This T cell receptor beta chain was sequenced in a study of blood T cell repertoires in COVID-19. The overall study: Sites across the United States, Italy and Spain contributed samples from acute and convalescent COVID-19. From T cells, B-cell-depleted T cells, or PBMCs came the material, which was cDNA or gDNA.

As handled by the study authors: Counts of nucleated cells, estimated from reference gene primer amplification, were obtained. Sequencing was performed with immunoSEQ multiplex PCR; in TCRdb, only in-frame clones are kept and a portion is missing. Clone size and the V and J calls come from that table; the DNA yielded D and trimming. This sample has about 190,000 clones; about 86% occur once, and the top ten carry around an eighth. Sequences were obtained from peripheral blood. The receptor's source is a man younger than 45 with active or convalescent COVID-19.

As DNA, the CDR3 is TGTGCCAGCAGCTCCCGGACAGGAGATGAGCAGTTCTTC. Its protein is CASSSRTGDEQFF. The chain has TRBV5-8 and TRBJ2-1, with 7 bases matching TRBD1. CDR3 length equals 13 residues. V gave up 3 bases and J gave up 8 bases; unmatched junction bases: 5. Per the germline V gene, CDR1 is SGHTS and CDR2 is YDEGEE.